This entry is about one T cell receptor (beta chain). This same CDR3 is encoded by further DNA sequences in the sample. The data were produced by immunoSEQ multiplex PCR, yet TCRdb's version contains in-frame clones alone and is incomplete. The table has millions of clones, roughly 92% seen once. This sample is part of a study of shared clonotypes between healthy human individuals. The CDR3 spans 13 residues. The germline V gene has CDR1 SGHRS and CDR2 YFSETQ. With 0 bases removed from V and 3 bases from J, the gap between germline ends came to 7 bases. Sequenced: naive CD4+ T cells sorted from blood. Sample subset: CD45RA+ positively selected. This clonotype was sampled from a man in his late teens or twenties in good health. V gene TRBV5-1 combines with J gene TRBJ2-7; D is unclear. The CDR3 protein is CASSLEPGYEQYF. CDR3 nucleotides: TGCGCCAGCAGCTTGGAGCCAGGCTACGAGCAGTACTTC.